What follows describes a single TCR beta chain. Its target is unknown. The entirety of the isolated RNA underwent reverse transcription, so expressed TCRB transcripts were sequenced. The protocol was immunoSEQ multiplex PCR, while the TCRdb copy is restricted to in-frame clones and leaves out a portion. Among 250,000 to 300,000 clones listed, roughly 25% were seen once. This record belongs to a study of beta chain features in type 1 diabetes. Whole-study findings and limits: Among patients with Type 1 diabetes, TCRB CDR3s were moderately but significantly shorter in every one of the four CD4+ subsets. The study found that naive, central memory and Treg TCRB repertoires appeared more similar in patients than in healthy donors.

Looked up from germline, CDR1 is SGHDN and CDR2 is FVKESK. The CDR3 length is 15 residues. V trimming: 2 bases; J trimming: 3 bases; junction bases outside the gene matches: 5. Sequencing used naive CD4+ T cells from blood. The V call is TRBV14, the J call TRBJ1-1; 8 nucleotides line up with TRBD1. The TCR was taken from a woman in her twenties or thirties with type 1 diabetes. CDR3 amino acids: CASSQLRGRDTEAFF. CDR3 DNA: TGTGCCAGCAGCCAACTCAGGGGGCGGGACACTGAAGCTTTCTTT.